The rows below give T cell receptor beta chains drawn from one sample of a study of cytomegalovirus exposure and HLA in healthy donors. Assay used: immunoSEQ multiplex PCR; TCRdb lists only in-frame clones, some missing. The sample spans under 65,000 clones; the ten largest clones claim about 3.5%. Material: PBMCs. The receptors were gathered from a woman between 18 and 29 years old in good health and CMV-seronegative. Each CDR3 is given with its conserved first and last residue. D genes are given only for firm matches.

j_call v_call d_call cdr3_aa cdr3_nt
TRBJ2-7 TRBV5-1 . CASSPEDWADEQYF TGCGCCAGCAGCCCTGAGGACTGGGCTGACGAGCAGTACTTC
TRBJ1-1 TRBV7-9 TRBD1 CASSRDSMSTEAFF TGTGCCAGCAGCCGGGACAGTATGAGCACTGAAGCTTTCTTT
TRBJ2-3 TRBV6-5 TRBD1 CASSKGATADTQYF TGTGCCAGCAGTAAGGGGGCGACGGCAGATACGCAGTATTTT
TRBJ2-4 TRBV5-4 . CASSFVGEGDIQYF TGTGCCAGCAGCTTTGTGGGGGAGGGGGACATTCAGTACTTC
TRBJ1-1 TRBV5-5 . CASSLETLADTEAFF TGTGCCAGCAGCTTGGAGACACTAGCGGACACTGAAGCTTTCTTT
TRBJ1-5 TRBV27 TRBD1 CASREQGAYSNQPQHF TGTGCCAGCAGGGAACAGGGGGCCTATAGCAATCAGCCCCAGCATTTT
TRBJ2-2 TRBV5-1 TRBD2 CASSLGVTGGDTGELFF TGCGCCAGCAGCTTGGGGGTCACGGGAGGGGACACCGGGGAGCTGTTTTTT
TRBJ1-4 TRBV7-9 TRBD1 CASSPSGTGNEKLFF TGTGCCAGCAGCCCCTCCGGGACAGGGAATGAAAAACTGTTTTTT
TRBJ1-1 TRBV4-1 . CASSQEQRNTEAFF TGCGCCAGCAGCCAAGAACAGAGGAACACTGAAGCTTTCTTT
TRBJ1-2 TRBV30 . CAWQERGTYGYTF TGTGCCTGGCAGGAAAGGGGTACCTATGGCTACACCTTC
TRBJ1-2 TRBV5-1 TRBD1 CASSSAGTANYGYTF TGCGCCAGCAGCTCGGCGGGGACAGCTAACTATGGCTACACCTTC
TRBJ1-6 TRBV14 . CASSQDLTGRGGLHF TGTGCCAGCAGCCAAGATTTAACAGGGCGAGGGGGTCTCCACTTT
TRBJ2-7 TRBV11-2 . CASSLGYSGYEQYF TGTGCCAGCAGCTTAGGATACAGTGGCTACGAGCAGTACTTC
TRBJ2-5 TRBV7-9 TRBD2 CASSSTSTRPGLVMETQYF TGTGCCAGCAGTTCTACCTCTACCCGTCCGGGACTAGTAATGGAGACCCAGTACTTC
TRBJ2-2 TRBV29-1 TRBD1 CSVEDAQGAIGELFF TGCAGCGTTGAAGATGCGCAGGGGGCTATCGGGGAGCTGTTTTTT
TRBJ2-1 TRBV9 . CASSVATGGSAEQFF TGTGCCAGCAGCGTAGCTACGGGGGGCTCGGCTGAGCAGTTCTTC
TRBJ1-2 TRBV29-1 . CSVFPGIGYGYTF TGCAGCGTTTTCCCAGGGATTGGATATGGCTACACCTTC
TRBJ1-1 TRBV9 . CASSGAALGGGVTQNTEAFF TGTGCCAGCAGCGGAGCCGCCCTTGGCGGGGGGGTGACGCAGAACACTGAAGCTTTCTTT
TRBJ1-5 TRBV2 TRBD1 CASSTTGGSNQPQHF TGTGCCAGCAGCACGACAGGGGGCAGCAATCAGCCCCAGCATTTT
TRBJ2-1 TRBV25-1 . CASSGGLVRNEQFF TGTGCCAGCAGTGGGGGCCTAGTAAGGAATGAGCAGTTCTTC
TRBJ2-7 TRBV4-1 TRBD1 CASSQGQGAYEQYF TGCGCCAGCAGCCAAGGACAGGGGGCCTACGAGCAGTACTTC
TRBJ2-5 TRBV14 TRBD2 CASCTLAGGPLWTQYF TGTGCCAGCTGCACCCTAGCGGGAGGTCCCCTGTGGACCCAGTACTTC
TRBJ1-2 TRBV6-5 TRBD1 CASGHGQGYYGYTF TGTGCCAGCGGACACGGACAGGGGTACTATGGCTACACCTTC
TRBJ1-2 TRBV18 TRBD1 CASSLHPGGDYGYTF TGTGCCAGCTCACTACACCCAGGGGGCGACTATGGCTACACCTTC
TRBJ1-2 TRBV30 TRBD1 CAWSANTGQVFLYGYTF TGTGCCTGGAGTGCCAATACGGGACAGGTATTTCTCTATGGCTACACCTTC
TRBJ1-2 TRBV9 . CASSETDRFYGYTF TGTGCCAGCAGTGAAACCGACAGGTTCTATGGCTACACCTTC
TRBJ1-2 TRBV5-5 TRBD1 CASSDGQGYGYTF TGTGCCAGCAGCGACGGACAGGGATATGGCTACACCTTC
TRBJ1-5 TRBV27 TRBD1 CASSLGDRTTSNQPQHF TGTGCCAGCAGTTTAGGGGACAGGACCACTAGCAATCAGCCCCAGCATTTT